A selection of T cell receptor beta chains follows, all from one sample in a study of shared clonotypes between healthy human individuals. Profiling relied on immunoSEQ multiplex PCR, and the TCRdb table lists in-frame clones only, not all of them. The sample lists roughly 1,000,000 clones, about 84% occurring once. The source material was memory CD4+ T cells from PBMCs. These receptors were obtained from a man younger than 35 in good health. Some clones in this sample may be carry-over from other donors' samples. Both conserved end residues are part of each CDR3. The order of the fields is D gene, clone size, J gene, V gene, CDR3 DNA, CDR3 protein. A D gene is named only where the DNA matches it firmly. The size field is filled for only some rows; it gives once, few, many or a size class.

- - TRBJ2-7 TRBV7-3 TGTGCCAGCAGCTTAGCCGATGGAGGTGAGCAGTACTTC CASSLADGGEQYF
- - TRBJ1-4 TRBV28 TGTGCCAGCAGTGGGGGAGCGGCGGGTATTGAAAAACTGTTTTTT CASSGGAAGIEKLFF
- - TRBJ1-1 TRBV25-1 TGTGCCAGCAGTGGCCCGGGGGGGCGATTGACTGAAGCTTTCTTT CASSGPGGRLTEAFF
- once TRBJ2-4 TRBV5-1 TGCGCCAGCAGCTTGGAGGCAGGGAACAAAAACATTCAGTACTTC CASSLEAGNKNIQYF
TRBD2 - TRBJ2-1 TRBV7-9 TGTGCCAGCAGACCTACCCCGGGACTAGCGGGAGGGACCTACAATGAGCAGTTCTTC CASRPTPGLAGGTYNEQFF
TRBD1 - TRBJ2-6 TRBV4-3 TGCGCCAGCAGCCAATACGGGACAGGGACTACTGGGGCCAACGTCCTGACTTTC CASSQYGTGTTGANVLTF
- - TRBJ2-1 TRBV5-6 TGTGCCAGCAGTAACCGACCGAGCTCCTACAATGAGCAGTTCTTC CASSNRPSSYNEQFF
- few TRBJ1-2 TRBV6-1 TGTGCCAGCAGTGAAAGCAGGGGCTATGGCTACACCTTC CASSESRGYGYTF
- - TRBJ2-3 TRBV6-5 TGTGCCAGCAGCCGCAACCCCGGGTTAGCAGATACGCAGTATTTT CASSRNPGLADTQYF
- - TRBJ2-7 TRBV29-1 TGCAGCGTTGCGCTGACTCAGACATCCGAGCAGTACTTC CSVALTQTSEQYF